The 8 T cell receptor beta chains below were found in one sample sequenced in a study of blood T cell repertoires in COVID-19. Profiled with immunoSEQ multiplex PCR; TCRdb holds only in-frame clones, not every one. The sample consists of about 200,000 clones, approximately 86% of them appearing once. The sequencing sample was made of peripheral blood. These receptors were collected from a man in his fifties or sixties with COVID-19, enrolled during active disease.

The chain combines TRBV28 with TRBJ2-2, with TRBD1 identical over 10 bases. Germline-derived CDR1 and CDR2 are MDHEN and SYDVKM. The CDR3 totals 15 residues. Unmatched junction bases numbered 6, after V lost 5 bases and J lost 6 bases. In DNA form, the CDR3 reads TGTGCCAGCAGTGAGACAGGGGGCTTCCCCGGGGAGCTGTTTTTT. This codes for CASSETGGFPGELFF.

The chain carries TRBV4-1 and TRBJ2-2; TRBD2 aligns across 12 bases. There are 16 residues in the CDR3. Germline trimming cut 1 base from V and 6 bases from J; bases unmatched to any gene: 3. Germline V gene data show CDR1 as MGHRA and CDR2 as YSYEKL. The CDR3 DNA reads TGCGCCAGCAGCCAAGGACTAGCGGGAGTGGCCGGGGAGCTGTTTTTT. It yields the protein CASSQGLAGVAGELFF.

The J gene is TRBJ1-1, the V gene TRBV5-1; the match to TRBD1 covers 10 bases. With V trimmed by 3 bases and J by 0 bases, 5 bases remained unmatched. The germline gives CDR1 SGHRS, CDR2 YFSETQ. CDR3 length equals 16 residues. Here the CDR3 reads CASSSGQGLMNTEAFF. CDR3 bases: TGCGCCAGCAGCTCGGGACAGGGGCTAATGAACACTGAAGCTTTCTTT.

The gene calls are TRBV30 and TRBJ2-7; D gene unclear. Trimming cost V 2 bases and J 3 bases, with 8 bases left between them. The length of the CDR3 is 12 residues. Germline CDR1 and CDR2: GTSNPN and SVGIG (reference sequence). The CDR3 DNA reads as TGTGCCTGGAGTCGGTCCGTCTACGAGCAGTACTTC. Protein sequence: CAWSRSVYEQYF. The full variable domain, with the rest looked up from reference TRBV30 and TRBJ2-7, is SQTIHQWPATLVQPVGSPLSLECTVEGTSNPNLYWYRQAAGRGLQLLFYSVGIGQISSEVPQNLSASRPQDRQFILSSKKLLLSDSGFYLCAWSRSVYEQYFGPGTRLTVT.

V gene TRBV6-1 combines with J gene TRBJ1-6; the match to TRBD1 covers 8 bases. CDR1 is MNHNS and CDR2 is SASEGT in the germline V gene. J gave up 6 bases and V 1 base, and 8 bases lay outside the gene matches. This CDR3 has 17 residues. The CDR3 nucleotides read TGTGCCAGCAGTGAAGTGGTAGGGGACAGGCGTAATTCACCCCTCCACTTT. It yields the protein CASSEVVGDRRNSPLHF.

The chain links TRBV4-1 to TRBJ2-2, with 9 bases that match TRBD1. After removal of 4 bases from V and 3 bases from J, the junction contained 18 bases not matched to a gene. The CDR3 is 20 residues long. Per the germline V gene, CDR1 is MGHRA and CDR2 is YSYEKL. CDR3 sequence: CASSRTTSGTGFQYTGELFF. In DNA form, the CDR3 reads TGCGCCAGCAGCCGAACTACCTCCGGGACAGGGTTTCAATACACCGGGGAGCTGTTTTTT.

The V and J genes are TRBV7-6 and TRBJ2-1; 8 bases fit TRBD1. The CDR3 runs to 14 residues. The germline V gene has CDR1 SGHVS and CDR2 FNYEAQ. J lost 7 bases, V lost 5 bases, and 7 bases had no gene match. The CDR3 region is CASSTRQGPNEQFF. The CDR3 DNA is TGTGCCAGCAGCACCCGACAGGGGCCAAATGAGCAGTTCTTC.

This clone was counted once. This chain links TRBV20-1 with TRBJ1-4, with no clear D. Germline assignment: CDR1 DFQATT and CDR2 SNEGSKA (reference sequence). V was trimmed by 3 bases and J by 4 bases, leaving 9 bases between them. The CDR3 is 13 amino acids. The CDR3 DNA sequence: TGCAGTGCTAGTTCAGCGCGTAATGAAAAACTGTTTTTT. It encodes CSASSARNEKLFF.